Presented here are 27 T cell receptor beta chains from one specimen sequenced in a study of blood T cell repertoires in COVID-19. Data came from immunoSEQ multiplex PCR; TCRdb stores just in-frame clones and leaves some out. The top ten hold less than 10% of the sample, which has 50,000 or so clones, roughly 90% seen once. The specimen was peripheral blood. These receptors originate from a woman at least 80 years old with acute or convalescent COVID-19.

The chain uses TRBV11-3 and TRBJ2-5; TRBD1 matches at 11 bases. Per the germline V gene, CDR1 is SGHNT and CDR2 is YENEEA. The CDR3 runs to 19 residues. With 1 base clipped from V and 5 bases from J, the junction kept 15 bases outside the gene matches. CDR3 nucleotide sequence: TGTGCCAGCAGCTTAGGTAGCGAAGGACAGGGGGCCATGCGGGAGACCCAGTACTTC. It yields the protein CASSLGSEGQGAMRETQYF. The full variable domain, its missing parts supplied by reference TRBV11-3 and TRBJ2-5, is EAGVVQSPRYKIIEKKQPVAFWCNPISGHNTLYWYLQNLGQGPELLIRYENEEAVDDSQLPKDRFSAERLKGVDSTLKIQPAELGDSAVYLCASSLGSEGQGAMRETQYFGPGTRLLVL.

The chain uses TRBV3-1 (or the pseudogene TRBV3-2) and TRBJ1-5, with 8 bases aligning to TRBD1. Trimming at V came to 1 base and at J to 4 bases, leaving 0 bases not matched to a gene. There are 14 residues in the CDR3. Looked up from germline, CDR1 is LGHDT and CDR2 is YNNKEL (reference sequence). CDR3 bases: TGTGCCAGCAGCCAAGGGACAGGGAATCAGCCCCAGCATTTT. Its protein product is CASSQGTGNQPQHF.

The J gene is TRBJ2-7, the V gene TRBV15, with a tentative D call TRBD2 (6 bases). V lost 0 bases, J lost 5 bases, and 14 bases lay in between. The CDR3 runs to 15 residues. Germline V lookup: CDR1 LNHNV, CDR2 YYDKDF (reference sequence). The CDR3 reads CATSRDYGGQDEQYF. DNA for the CDR3: TGTGCCACCAGCAGAGATTACGGAGGGCAGGACGAGCAGTACTTC.

This rearrangement joins TRBV9 to TRBJ2-5, with D unclear. Germline-derived CDR1 and CDR2 are SGDLS and YYNGEE. The CDR3 totals 13 residues. V lost 0 bases and J 3 bases, leaving 6 bases between the germline ends. CDR3 loop: CASSVAPEETQYF. Here the CDR3 DNA reads TGTGCCAGCAGCGTAGCTCCGGAAGAGACCCAGTACTTC.

The CDR3: CASSQGGDTQYF. The CDR3 nucleotides are TGTGCCAGCAGTCAGGGGGGAGATACGCAGTATTTT. The chain has TRBV7-3 and TRBJ2-3; TRBD1 might be the D (7 bases). This CDR3 region has 12 residues. Germline V CDR1 and CDR2: SGHTA, FQGTGA. V gave up 6 bases and J gave up 5 bases, with 9 bases separating them.

V and J are TRBV6-4 and TRBJ1-1, with no clear D. The CDR3 totals 13 residues. Germline V gene lookup returns CDR1 MRHNA and CDR2 SNTAGT. The germline V and J ends were trimmed by 6 bases and 0 bases, with 8 bases remaining between them. This chain's CDR3 is CASRQSMNTEAFF. The CDR3, as DNA: TGTGCCAGCAGACAGAGTATGAACACTGAAGCTTTCTTT.

This chain joins TRBV11-2 and TRBJ2-7; the match to TRBD1 covers 7 bases. The trim removed 2 bases at V and 0 bases at J, leaving 4 bases unmatched. The CDR3 has 15 residues. CDR1 and CDR2 from the germline V gene are SGHAT and FQNNGV. The CDR3 DNA is TGTGCCAGCAGCTTACCCCCAGGGGGCTCCTACGAGCAGTACTTC. It specifies CASSLPPGGSYEQYF.

The chain combines TRBV7-3 with TRBJ2-1; 10 bases fit TRBD2. The CDR3 contains 16 residues. Germline V gives CDR1 SGHTA, CDR2 FQGTGA. V lost 5 bases to trimming and J lost 7 bases; unmatched junction nucleotides: 11. In DNA form, the CDR3 reads TGTGCCAGCAGCACTGGCGGAAGCGGGAGGGGTAATGAGCAGTTCTTC. It yields the protein CASSTGGSGRGNEQFF.

The gene calls are TRBV6-2 or TRBV6-3 and TRBJ1-5; tentative D call: TRBD1 (6 bases). Between the trimmed V and J ends, which lost 5 bases and 3 bases, there was a span of 11 bases. This CDR3 comprises 14 residues. Germline V gives CDR1 MNHEY, CDR2 SVGEGT. This CDR3 reads CASSSGGSNQPQHF. The CDR3, as DNA: TGTGCCAGCAGTAGTGGGGGCTCCAATCAGCCCCAGCATTTT.

J is TRBJ1-6 and V is TRBV27, with a possible D match to TRBD1 (5 bases). This CDR3 comprises 15 residues. Germline CDR1 is MNHEY and CDR2 is SMNVEV (reference sequence). Trimming removed 7 bases from V and 7 bases from J, with 17 bases in between. CDR3 DNA: TGTGCCAGCAACACCCGGCCGGACATAAATTCACCCCTCCACTTT. Protein sequence: CASNTRPDINSPLHF.

This sequence joins TRBV5-1 and TRBJ1-5; D not resolved. The CDR3 is 15 residues long. With 0 bases removed from V and 1 base from J, the gap between germline ends came to 8 bases. Germline-derived CDR1 and CDR2 are SGHRS and YFSETQ. The CDR3 here is CASSLGGQSNQPQHF. CDR3 bases: TGCGCCAGCAGCTTGGGCGGTCAGAGCAATCAGCCCCAGCATTTT.

The chain uses TRBV6-6 and TRBJ2-7; 7 bases map to TRBD1. CDR1 is MNHNY, CDR2 SVGAGI, per germline (reference sequence). The ends lost 6 bases at V and 5 bases at J; junction bases unmatched: 7. This CDR3 has 13 amino acids. CDR3 sequence: CASSPGTGDEQYF. The CDR3 nucleotides are TGTGCCAGCAGCCCGGGTACAGGGGACGAGCAGTACTTC.

V and J are TRBV7-2 and TRBJ2-1; the D gene is possibly TRBD2 (6 bases). This CDR3 contains 15 residues. V lost 5 bases and J lost 5, with 16 bases in between. Germline CDR1 and CDR2: SGHTA and FQGNSA. The CDR3 loop reads CASSLDYITNNEQFF. The DNA for the CDR3 is TGTGCCAGCAGCCTGGACTACATAACAAACAATGAGCAGTTCTTC.

The gene calls are TRBV10-3 and TRBJ1-2; TRBD1 matches at 9 bases. The CDR3 runs to 14 residues. J gave up 6 bases and V 3 bases, and 5 bases lay outside the gene matches. CDR1 is ENHRY and CDR2 is SYGVKD in the germline V gene. CDR3 DNA sequence: TGTGCCATCAGTGACAGGGACAGGGAGGATGGCTACACCTTC. It yields the protein CAISDRDREDGYTF.

CDR3 DNA: TGTGCCAGCAGCAACCTAGCTAGTAGCGGGTCCTACAATGAGCAGTTCTTC. This sequence encodes CASSNLASSGSYNEQFF. This chain uses TRBV7-2 with TRBJ2-1; 7 bases agree with TRBD2. Germline lookup yields CDR1 SGHTA and CDR2 FQGNSA. With V trimmed by 5 bases and J by 1 base, 11 bases remained unmatched. This CDR3 contains 17 residues.

CDR3 amino acids: CAISADNNEQFF. In DNA, the CDR3 is TGTGCCATCAGTGCGGACAACAATGAGCAGTTCTTC. The chain links TRBV10-3 to TRBJ2-1; maybe TRBD1 (5 bases). This CDR3 is 12 amino acids long. The germline gives CDR1 ENHRY, CDR2 SYGVKD. Trimming left V 4 bases short and J 5 bases short, with 6 bases between.

This chain joins TRBV3-1 (or the pseudogene TRBV3-2) and TRBJ1-5, with TRBD1 matching 9 bases. V shed 0 bases, J shed 8 bases, and the junction held 2 bases outside the gene matches. Germline loops: CDR1 LGHDT, CDR2 YNNKEL (reference sequence). The CDR3 runs to 14 residues. For the CDR3, the DNA is TGTGCCAGCAGCCAAGAGGGACAGGGAAAGCCCCAGCATTTT. Its translation: CASSQEGQGKPQHF.

This clone showed up just once. The chain carries TRBV19 and TRBJ1-4; D is possibly TRBD1 (6 bases). The V and J ends lost 4 bases and 0 bases respectively, with 18 bases between them. This CDR3 is built from 18 residues. Germline-derived CDR1 and CDR2 are LNHDA and SQIVND (reference sequence). The CDR3, as DNA: TGTGCCAGTAGTAAGGGGGGGATCAAGGGACCAACTAATGAAAAACTGTTTTTT. This gives the protein CASSKGGIKGPTNEKLFF.

The chain carries TRBV30 and TRBJ1-4, with D possibly matching TRBD1 (5 bases). V was cut by 5 bases and J by 0 bases, with 10 bases left in between. Germline CDR1 GTSNPN, CDR2 SVGIG (reference sequence). The CDR3 runs to 14 residues. CDR3 sequence: CAWAAGATNEKLFF. In DNA, the CDR3 is TGTGCCTGGGCGGCGGGGGCAACTAATGAAAAACTGTTTTTT.

V and J are TRBV18 and TRBJ1-1, with D tentatively TRBD1 (6 bases). Germline CDR1 reads KGHSH; CDR2 reads LQKENI. V lost 6 bases and J 5 bases, leaving 22 bases between the germline ends. The CDR3 sequence is 16 residues long. The CDR3 nucleotides are TGTGCCAGCTCCATCTTCCGTTTCCCACAGGGTACTGAAGCTTTCTTT. Translated, it gives CASSIFRFPQGTEAFF.

This clone was observed a handful of times. The chain is built from TRBV10-3 and TRBJ1-5; the D gene is possibly TRBD1 (5 bases). The CDR3 contains 17 residues. V dropped 0 bases and J dropped 7 bases, with 19 bases sitting between them. CDR1 ENHRY and CDR2 SYGVKD come from the germline V gene. CDR3 protein: CAISESMGRVVGQPQHF. DNA for the CDR3: TGTGCCATCAGTGAGTCTATGGGCAGGGTGGTGGGACAGCCCCAGCATTTT.

The DNA of the CDR3 is TGTGCCAGCAGTTCCACACCTAGCAATCAGCCCCAGCATTTT. The encoded protein is CASSSTPSNQPQHF. V usage is TRBV28 and J usage is TRBJ1-5, with D hard to call. The germline gives CDR1 MDHEN, CDR2 SYDVKM. This CDR3 is 14 amino acids long. The germline V and J ends were trimmed by 4 bases and 0 bases, with 7 bases remaining between them. The full variable domain, its missing parts supplied by reference TRBV28 and TRBJ1-5, is DVKVTQSSRYLVKRTGEKVFLECVQDMDHENMFWYRQDPGLGLRLIYFSYDVKMKEKGDIPEGYSVSREKKERFSLILESASTNQTSMYLCASSSTPSNQPQHFGDGTRLSIL.

This chain connects TRBV5-6 to TRBJ1-2; D not certain. Germline CDR1 and CDR2: SGHDT and YYEEEE. The V end lost 3 bases, the J end lost 2 bases, and 8 bases lay between the germline ends. The CDR3 contains 13 residues. The CDR3 bases are TGTGCCAGCAGCTCCCTCGGGAACTATGGCTACACCTTC. Its protein is CASSSLGNYGYTF.

The chain employs TRBV13 and TRBJ1-4, with TRBD1 matching over 9 bases. The germline V gene encodes CDR1 PRHDT and CDR2 FYEKMQ (reference sequence). V trimming: 3 bases; J trimming: 6 bases; junction bases outside the gene matches: 5. The CDR3 loop spans 15 amino acids. This CDR3 reads CASSFTGGADEKLFF. The DNA of the CDR3 is TGTGCCAGCAGCTTTACAGGGGGCGCGGATGAAAAACTGTTTTTT.

The gene calls are TRBV3-1 (or the pseudogene TRBV3-2) and TRBJ2-2; 10 positions agree with TRBD2. Germline V gene sequence: CDR1 LGHDT, CDR2 YNNKEL (reference sequence). The CDR3 totals 16 residues. V was clipped by 3 bases and J by 2 bases; unmatched bases: 3. CDR3 sequence (DNA): TGTGCCAGCAGCCATCGGACTAGCGGTAACACCGGGGAGCTGTTTTTT. It yields the protein CASSHRTSGNTGELFF.

The chain recombines TRBV6-2 or TRBV6-3 with TRBJ1-6; D might be TRBD1 (6 bases). The CDR3 extends over 13 amino acids. V was pared by 5 bases and J by 9 bases, with 11 bases between. Germline V gene sequence: CDR1 MNHEY, CDR2 SVGEGT. CDR3 in amino acids: CASSTDRRSPLHF. The CDR3 coding sequence is TGTGCCAGCAGTACGGACAGACGTTCACCCCTCCACTTT.

The J gene is TRBJ1-1, the V gene TRBV19, with D hard to call. The V gene lost 3 bases and the J gene lost 0 bases, with 8 bases spanning the gap. This CDR3 has 14 residues. Germline lookup yields CDR1 LNHDA and CDR2 SQIVND (reference sequence). Written as DNA, the CDR3 is TGTGCCAGTAGTATTCGGGTGATGAACACTGAAGCTTTCTTT. As protein: CASSIRVMNTEAFF.